The 20 T cell receptor beta chains in this list originate from one sample, sequenced in a study of cytomegalovirus exposure and HLA in healthy donors (dated by TCRdb to 2015 to 2018). The library was obtained by the immunoSEQ multiplex PCR assay. The multiplex PCR relied on a mix of 60 forward primers for TCR Vbeta segments and 13 reverse primers for TCR Jbeta segments. TCRdb stores this immuneACCESS table with in-frame sequences only. Part of the clones is absent; in the studies checked, under half of the shortfall reflects unresolved V genes, and no reason is known for the rest. This sample comprises approximately 200,000 clones, almost 80% of them detected only once. About 1.6% of the sample comes from the top ten. The sequenced sample consisted of PBMCs. Receptors originate from a woman younger than 30 in good health and CMV-seronegative.

The table lists this clone with a count of one. CDR3 coding DNA: TGTGCCAGCACCAGCACCGCTAGCGGGGGGGTGGAGGGAGAGACCCAGTACTTC. It yields the protein CASTSTASGGVEGETQYF. The J gene is TRBJ2-5, the V gene TRBV5-4, with 12 bases fitting TRBD2. This CDR3 is built from 18 residues. Trimming cost V 6 bases and J 4 bases; bases outside gene matches: 16. The germline gives CDR1 SGHNT, CDR2 YYREEE (reference sequence).

The rearrangement joins TRBV5-4 to TRBJ2-5; the D gene is possibly TRBD1 (5 bases). Looked up from germline, CDR1 is SGHNT and CDR2 is YYREEE (reference sequence). The CDR3 is made up of 14 amino acids. Trimming stripped 0 bases from V and 5 bases from J, with 11 bases between. CDR3 loop: CASSLEGRVETQYF. As DNA, the CDR3 is TGTGCCAGCAGCTTGGAAGGCAGGGTCGAGACCCAGTACTTC.

This clone was seen a handful of times. V usage is TRBV10-2 and J usage is TRBJ2-7; 10 positions agree with TRBD2. This CDR3 has 15 residues. Germline CDR1 and CDR2: WSHSY and SAAADI. V was clipped by 3 bases and J by 2 bases; unmatched bases: 4. DNA of the CDR3: TGCGCCAGCAGTGACGCTAGCGGGAGCACCTACGAGCAGTACTTC. Protein: CASSDASGSTYEQYF.

The chain recombines TRBV5-6 with TRBJ1-2, with 11 nucleotides matching TRBD1. This CDR3 is built from 14 residues. Germline V gene data show CDR1 as SGHDT and CDR2 as YYEEEE. Trimming cost V 3 bases and J 2 bases; bases outside gene matches: 0. The CDR3 coding sequence is TGTGCCAGCAGCTGGGACAGGGGGAACTATGGCTACACCTTC. Translating gives CASSWDRGNYGYTF.

The chain couples TRBV10-1 to TRBJ2-7; 8 bases are a match to TRBD1. The J segment lost 9 bases and the V segment lost 0 bases, leaving 7 bases of the junction unmatched. This CDR3 is 14 amino acids long. Germline V lookup: CDR1 WNHNN, CDR2 SYGVQD (reference sequence). The CDR3 DNA follows: TGCGCCAGCAGTGAGTCCGGGACAGGTTTTGGGCAGTACTTC. Its protein is CASSESGTGFGQYF.

The CDR3 is CASRTQGVSGNTIYF. CDR3 DNA sequence: TGTGCCAGCAGAACCCAGGGGGTCTCTGGAAACACCATATATTTT. V gene TRBV13 combines with J gene TRBJ1-3; 7 positions match TRBD1. CDR1 and CDR2 (germline): PRHDT, FYEKMQ (reference sequence). Unmatched junction bases numbered 5, after V lost 6 bases and J lost 0 bases. This CDR3 has 15 amino acids.

This sequence joins TRBV29-1 and TRBJ2-5, with 7 bases identical to TRBD1. With 3 bases clipped from V and 3 bases from J, the junction kept 1 base outside the gene matches. Germline V lookup: CDR1 SQVTM, CDR2 ANQGSEA. CDR3 length equals 12 residues. CDR3 nucleotide sequence: TGCAGCGTTGATACAGGGGAAGAGACCCAGTACTTC. It is translated as CSVDTGEETQYF. Combining the CDR3 with reference TRBV29-1 and TRBJ2-5 gives the whole variable domain SAVISQKPSRDICQRGTSLTIQCQVDSQVTMMFWYRQQPGQSLTLIATANQGSEATYESGFVIDKFPISRPNLTFSTLTVSNMSPEDSSIYLCSVDTGEETQYFGPGTRLLVL.

This chain links TRBV9 with TRBJ2-5, with D possibly matching TRBD2 (6 bases). V lost 0 bases and J lost 3, with 9 bases in between. There are 14 residues in the CDR3. The germline CDR1 and CDR2 sequences are SGDLS and YYNGEE. The CDR3 DNA reads as TGTGCCAGCAGCGTAGTGGCGGGAAAAGAGACCCAGTACTTC. It specifies CASSVVAGKETQYF.

This clone was observed once. The rearrangement uses TRBV23-1 and TRBJ1-1; D gene uncertain. TRBV23-1 is recorded as an ORF, its role being uncertain. Trimming cost V 3 bases and J 7 bases, with 12 bases left between them. The CDR3 is 13 amino acids. As DNA, the CDR3 is TGCGCCAGCAGTCAGTCGAAGGGAGATGAAGCTTTCTTT. This sequence encodes CASSQSKGDEAFF.

V gene TRBV27 combines with J gene TRBJ2-2, with TRBD1 identical over 10 bases. Germline trimming cut 5 bases from V and 7 bases from J; bases unmatched to any gene: 10. Germline assignment: CDR1 MNHEY and CDR2 SMNVEV (reference sequence). The CDR3 covers 16 residues. CDR3 coding DNA: TGTGCCAGCAGTCCGCTAAGACAGGGGGCGGGCGGGGAGCTGTTTTTT. As protein: CASSPLRQGAGGELFF.

The gene calls are TRBV6-4 and TRBJ2-3, with D possibly TRBD1 on 5 matching bases. The CDR3 spans 13 residues. V was pared by 5 bases and J by 2 bases, with 8 bases between. From germline, CDR1 is MRHNA and CDR2 SNTAGT. The CDR3: CASSSRDTDTQYF. The CDR3 DNA sequence: TGTGCCAGCAGTAGCAGGGACACAGATACGCAGTATTTT.

This chain uses TRBV5-1 with TRBJ2-1, with D tentatively TRBD2 (6 bases). The V gene lost 0 bases and the J gene lost 4 bases, with 11 bases spanning the gap. From germline, CDR1 is SGHRS and CDR2 YFSETQ. CDR3 length: 15 amino acids. The CDR3 region is CASSLVRGYYNEQFF. DNA for the CDR3: TGCGCCAGCAGCTTGGTACGGGGGTATTACAATGAGCAGTTCTTC.

This clone was recorded only once. This sequence joins TRBV5-1 and TRBJ2-2; 7 bases line up with TRBD1. The CDR3 loop spans 16 amino acids. Germline V gives CDR1 SGHRS, CDR2 YFSETQ. V was clipped by 4 bases and J by 0 bases; unmatched bases: 6. CDR3 DNA: TGCGCCAGCAGCCACGGACAGGCTTCGAACACCGGGGAGCTGTTTTTT. It translates to CASSHGQASNTGELFF. The entire variable domain, with the rest obtained from reference TRBV5-1 and TRBJ2-2, is as follows: KAGVTQTPRYLIKTRGQQVTLSCSPISGHRSVSWYQQTPGQGLQFLFEYFSETQRNKGNFPGRFSGRQFSNSRSEMNVSTLELGDSALYLCASSHGQASNTGELFFGEGSRLTVL.

This clone was counted a single time. The chain is built from TRBV7-2 and TRBJ2-7; D gene ambiguous. Germline loops: CDR1 SGHTA, CDR2 FQGNSA. The length of the CDR3 is 16 residues. Trimming pared 2 bases from V and 1 base from J, leaving 15 bases between. This CDR3 is CASSLSSPPRSYEQYF. The DNA of the CDR3 is TGTGCCAGCAGCTTATCCTCCCCGCCGCGGTCCTACGAGCAGTACTTC.

The chain employs TRBV28 and TRBJ1-4, with 10 nucleotides matching TRBD1. V was pared by 3 bases and J by 7 bases, with 5 bases of the junction left unmatched. The CDR3 runs 15 residues. The germline V gene encodes CDR1 MDHEN and CDR2 SYDVKM. CDR3 residues: CASSLGTGAIEKLFF. The CDR3 nucleotides read TGTGCCAGCAGTTTGGGGACAGGGGCAATTGAAAAACTGTTTTTT.

V and J are TRBV10-3 and TRBJ2-5; 9 nucleotides align to TRBD2. CDR1 ENHRY and CDR2 SYGVKD come from the germline V gene. The length of the CDR3 is 14 residues. Losses at the gene ends were 7 bases for V and 7 bases for J; bases not matched to a gene: 10. Here the CDR3 reads CAIMELAGVGTQYF. CDR3 in DNA: TGTGCCATCATGGAGTTAGCGGGAGTAGGGACCCAGTACTTC.

This clone was seen more than once but under ten times. This rearrangement joins TRBV5-1 to TRBJ2-2; unclear D gene. The CDR3 has 15 amino acids. Germline V gives CDR1 SGHRS, CDR2 YFSETQ. With 4 bases removed from V and 5 bases from J, the gap between germline ends came to 15 bases. Here the CDR3 DNA reads TGCGCCAGCAGCAACAGACCACCAGAAACCGGGGAGCTGTTTTTT. This encodes CASSNRPPETGELFF.

The rearrangement links TRBV18 to TRBJ2-7; maybe TRBD2 (6 bases). Germline CDR1 reads KGHSH; CDR2 reads LQKENI. CDR3 length: 13 amino acids. The V end lost 3 bases, the J end lost 6 bases, and 12 bases lay between the germline ends. The CDR3 reads CASSPAGPREQYF. CDR3 nucleotide sequence: TGTGCCAGCTCACCGGCGGGGCCCCGCGAGCAGTACTTC. Full variable domain (outside the CDR3, taken from reference TRBV18 and TRBJ2-7): NAGVMQNPRHLVRRRGQEARLRCSPMKGHSHVYWYRQLPEEGLKFMVYLQKENIIDESGMPKERFSAEFPKEGPSILRIQQVVRGDSAAYFCASSPAGPREQYFGPGTRLTVT.

The table lists this clone with a count of one. The chain recombines TRBV21-1 with TRBJ2-3; TRBD1, the table's D call, was not compared with the DNA. TRBV21-1 is designated a pseudogene. The CDR3 contains 18 residues. CDR3 coding DNA: TGTGCCAGCAGCAAAGAAGGGGGGACAGGGGGTAGCACAGATACGCAGTATTTT. It yields the protein CASSKEGGTGGSTDTQYF.

V is TRBV10-3 and J is TRBJ1-5; D uncertain. This CDR3 is 12 amino acids long. V was shortened by 0 bases and J by 9 bases, with 6 bases between the two germline ends. Germline V lookup: CDR1 ENHRY, CDR2 SYGVKD. In DNA form, the CDR3 reads TGTGCCATCAGTGAGTCCGAGGGGCCCCAGCATTTT. Residues: CAISESEGPQHF.